The entry below gives a single TCR beta chain sequence along with its context. Trimming removed 3 bases from V and 3 bases from J, with 16 bases in between. Per the germline V gene, CDR1 is LGHNT and CDR2 is FRNRAP. The CDR3 length is 16 residues. The method was immunoSEQ multiplex PCR; TCRdb's version includes in-frame clones alone and lacks a portion of them. The profile shows around 130,000 clones, roughly 90% of them singletons. The data are from a study of control samples from healthy donors and cancer patients. The TCR originated in a middle-aged man in good health. Sequenced sample: blood. This chain connects TRBV12-5 to TRBJ2-3, with D maybe TRBD2 (6 bases). The CDR3 coding sequence is TGTGCTAGTGGTTTTGGATGGACTATGATAACAGATACGCAGTATTTT. This sequence encodes CASGFGWTMITDTQYF.